A single sample is the source of the 22 T cell receptor beta chains below, sequenced in a study of blood T cell repertoires in COVID-19. Data came from immunoSEQ multiplex PCR; TCRdb stores just in-frame clones and leaves some out. This table holds 65,000 or so clones, 65% to 90% found once. The sequenced material came from peripheral blood. Every receptor here comes from a middle-aged man with active COVID-19.

The rearrangement uses TRBV5-1 and TRBJ2-2; 9 bases map to TRBD2. V trimming: 0 bases; J trimming: 1 base; junction bases outside the gene matches: 1. Germline V gene lookup returns CDR1 SGHRS and CDR2 YFSETQ. This CDR3 has 16 residues. As DNA, the CDR3 is TGCGCCAGCAGCTTGGTACTAGCGGGGAACACCGGGGAGCTGTTTTTT. Residues: CASSLVLAGNTGELFF.

Only one count was recorded for this clone. The chain has TRBV28 and TRBJ2-6; 7 positions match TRBD2. Germline values: CDR1 MDHEN, CDR2 SYDVKM. This CDR3 spans 16 amino acids. Germline trimming cut 2 bases from V and 2 bases from J; bases unmatched to any gene: 3. The CDR3 loop is CASSLEGRAGANVLTF. The CDR3 bases are TGTGCCAGCAGTTTAGAGGGGAGGGCTGGGGCCAACGTCCTGACTTTC.

The chain is built from TRBV2 and TRBJ2-7; 7 nucleotides line up with TRBD1. Per germline, CDR1 SNHLY and CDR2 FYNNEI. This CDR3 is 12 amino acids long. V was pared by 6 bases and J by 9 bases, with 8 bases of the junction left unmatched. The CDR3 bases are TGTGCCAGCAGCCCTGAAAGGACAGGGCAGTACTTC. This encodes CASSPERTGQYF.

The chain recombines TRBV15 with TRBJ2-1, with 10 nucleotides matching TRBD1. The CDR3 consists of 16 residues. With V trimmed by 2 bases and J by 4 bases, 5 bases remained unmatched. Per the germline V gene, CDR1 is LNHNV and CDR2 is YYDKDF (reference sequence). CDR3 nucleotides: TGTGCCACCAGCAGAACGACAGGGGGCCTTTACAATGAGCAGTTCTTC. This encodes CATSRTTGGLYNEQFF.

The chain joins TRBV5-1 to TRBJ2-1, with 8 nucleotides matching TRBD1. This CDR3 spans 15 amino acids. The J segment lost 9 bases and the V segment lost 4 bases, leaving 12 bases of the junction unmatched. CDR1 is SGHRS, CDR2 YFSETQ, per germline. The CDR3 coding sequence is TGCGCCAGCAGCCCCTCAAGGACAGGGATTGGTGAGCAGTTCTTC. Amino acids: CASSPSRTGIGEQFF.

The chain has TRBV18 and TRBJ2-7, with 7 bases identical to TRBD1. The junction had 6 bases not matched to a gene; V was cut back by 3 bases and J by 1 base. CDR3 size: 15 residues. Looked up from germline, CDR1 is KGHSH and CDR2 is LQKENI. CDR3 nucleotides: TGTGCCAGCTCACCTCTCGGGACAGCTTCCTACGAGCAGTACTTC. Amino acid sequence: CASSPLGTASYEQYF. The full variable domain, in which reference TRBV18 and TRBJ2-7 provide the parts outside the CDR3, is NAGVMQNPRHLVRRRGQEARLRCSPMKGHSHVYWYRQLPEEGLKFMVYLQKENIIDESGMPKERFSAEFPKEGPSILRIQQVVRGDSAAYFCASSPLGTASYEQYFGPGTRLTVT.

This clone has only a few counts. This chain joins TRBV9 and TRBJ2-5, with D tentatively TRBD1 (6 bases). The germline V gene encodes CDR1 SGDLS and CDR2 YYNGEE. The ends were cut back, 7 bases at V and 4 bases at J, with 17 bases in the middle. This CDR3 region has 14 residues. CDR3 residues: CASSQGSGAETQYF. The CDR3 DNA reads as TGTGCCAGCTCCCAGGGGTCAGGAGCAGAGACCCAGTACTTC.

The count of this clone is one. The chain employs TRBV6-5 and TRBJ1-2; TRBD1 might be the D (6 bases). Trimming shortened V by 8 bases and J by 1 base, and 17 bases separated the two germline ends. The CDR3 covers 15 residues. Germline V gene sequence: CDR1 MNHEY, CDR2 SVGAGI. Here the CDR3 DNA reads TGTGCCAGCGGGAACCGGGGGGCTAGTAACTATGGCTACACCTTC. Translating it yields CASGNRGASNYGYTF.

The chain links TRBV3-1 (or the pseudogene TRBV3-2) to TRBJ2-3; TRBD2 matches at 11 bases. This CDR3 has 18 amino acids. Germline CDR1 LGHDT, CDR2 YNNKEL (reference sequence). J lost 4 bases, V lost 0 bases, and 9 bases had no gene match. As DNA, the CDR3 is TGTGCCAGCAGCCAAGATCCACTTAGCGGGGGGGTTCCAGATACGCAGTATTTT. Protein: CASSQDPLSGGVPDTQYF.

The CDR3 DNA reads as TGTGCCACCAGTGATTACAGGGGGACTGAAGCTTTCTTT. It specifies CATSDYRGTEAFF. J is TRBJ1-1 and V is TRBV24-1; 8 nucleotides align to TRBD1. V was pared by 2 bases and J by 5 bases, with 0 bases of the junction left unmatched. The germline CDR1 and CDR2 sequences are KGHDR and SFDVKD. The CDR3 covers 13 residues.

V usage is TRBV7-6 and J usage is TRBJ2-3; 8 positions match TRBD2. J lost 4 bases, V lost 2 bases, and 2 bases had no gene match. Germline-derived CDR1 and CDR2 are SGHVS and FNYEAQ. CDR3 length: 14 amino acids. The CDR3 loop is CASSLTREADTQYF. As DNA, the CDR3 is TGTGCCAGCAGCTTAACGCGGGAGGCAGATACGCAGTATTTT.

The CDR3 DNA sequence: TGTGCCAGCAGCCCGGGCGGGAGCTCCTATAATTCACCCCTCCACTTT. Protein sequence: CASSPGGSSYNSPLHF. The chain uses TRBV5-4 and TRBJ1-6, with D unclear. The CDR3 totals 16 residues. Trimming removed 4 bases from V and 0 bases from J, with 11 bases in between. Germline V gene data show CDR1 as SGHNT and CDR2 as YYREEE (reference sequence).

The V and J genes are TRBV14 and TRBJ2-1; 10 bases line up with TRBD2. Looked up from germline, CDR1 is SGHDN and CDR2 is FVKESK. This CDR3 is 16 amino acids long. V was clipped by 3 bases and J by 6 bases; unmatched bases: 8. CDR3 sequence: CASSHLTSGTFNEQFF. CDR3 in DNA: TGTGCCAGCAGCCACCTCACTAGCGGGACCTTCAATGAGCAGTTCTTC.

The rearrangement joins TRBV19 to TRBJ2-5; 12 positions match TRBD1. Looked up from germline, CDR1 is LNHDA and CDR2 is SQIVND (reference sequence). With 3 bases clipped from V and 6 bases from J, the junction kept 8 bases outside the gene matches. The CDR3 is 16 amino acids. In DNA form, the CDR3 reads TGTGCCAGTAGTATCCCCGGGACAGGGGGCAAAAAGACCCAGTACTTC. Its protein is CASSIPGTGGKKTQYF.

The rearrangement uses TRBV5-1 and TRBJ2-5; D unresolved. The CDR3 is 12 residues long. Germline-derived CDR1 and CDR2 are SGHRS and YFSETQ. V gave up 4 bases and J gave up 5 bases, with 9 bases separating them. The CDR3 DNA follows: TGCGCCAGCAGCCGCTTCCAGGAGACCCAGTACTTC. Protein sequence: CASSRFQETQYF.

The CDR3 nucleotides read TGTGCCAGCAGTAAGGGACAGCCCCGAAGTAATGAAAAACTGTTTTTT. Translating it yields CASSKGQPRSNEKLFF. V usage is TRBV27 and J usage is TRBJ1-4; 7 positions match TRBD1. This CDR3 contains 16 residues. Germline CDR1 and CDR2: MNHEY and SMNVEV (reference sequence). The V and J ends lost 5 bases and 4 bases, in that order; junction bases with no gene match: 10.

This CDR3 is CASSLSPINSPLHF. In DNA, the CDR3 is TGTGCCAGCAGTTTATCCCCAATCAATTCACCCCTCCACTTT. The chain recombines TRBV27 with TRBJ1-6, with D unresolved. The CDR3 is made up of 14 amino acids. Trimming cost V 0 bases and J 7 bases, with 7 bases left between them. Germline loops: CDR1 MNHEY, CDR2 SMNVEV (reference sequence).

The sample holds a few counts of this clone. The V call is TRBV19, the J call TRBJ2-7, with a tentative D call TRBD1 (5 bases). Germline-derived CDR1 and CDR2 are LNHDA and SQIVND (reference sequence). The CDR3 is made up of 13 amino acids. The V and J ends lost 3 bases and 2 bases respectively, with 8 bases between them. The CDR3 is CASSIDSPYEQYF. In DNA form, the CDR3 reads TGTGCCAGTAGTATCGACAGCCCCTACGAGCAGTACTTC.

This rearrangement joins TRBV2 to TRBJ1-1; the match to TRBD1 covers 8 bases. The CDR3 consists of 15 residues. Germline CDR1 SNHLY, CDR2 FYNNEI. Germline trimming cut 7 bases from V and 5 bases from J; bases unmatched to any gene: 12. The CDR3 DNA reads as TGTGCCAGCACGATAGGACCCTGGGACAGGACTGAAGCTTTCTTT. Its protein is CASTIGPWDRTEAFF.

This clone was observed a single time. The chain joins TRBV6-1 to TRBJ2-5; TRBD2 aligns across 12 bases. Germline V gene sequence: CDR1 MNHNS, CDR2 SASEGT. V dropped 0 bases and J dropped 5; count of bases not matched to a gene: 4. The CDR3 has 16 residues. The CDR3, as DNA: TGTGCCAGCAGTGAAGCAGGGCTAGCGGGGGGGGAGACCCAGTACTTC. Translating it yields CASSEAGLAGGETQYF.

This clone has only a few counts. The CDR3 DNA reads TGCGCCAGCAGCCAGCGGGGGGGCAGCACAGATACGCAGTATTTT. Protein sequence: CASSQRGGSTDTQYF. The V call is TRBV10-1, the J call TRBJ2-3; the match to TRBD2 covers 10 bases. The CDR3 is 15 residues long. V lost 6 bases and J lost 0; bases outside the gene matches: 3. Germline CDR1 is WNHNN and CDR2 is SYGVQD (reference sequence).

The chain carries TRBV6-1 and TRBJ2-1; D uncertain. The germline CDR1 and CDR2 sequences are MNHNS and SASEGT. V was clipped by 1 base and J by 15 bases, with 16 bases between them. This CDR3 contains 13 residues. CDR3 in amino acids: CASSEVFSPDPFF. The CDR3 bases are TGTGCCAGCAGTGAAGTTTTTAGCCCCGACCCGTTCTTC.